This T cell receptor beta chain was sequenced for a study of shared clonotypes between healthy human individuals. Study-wide results and caveats: The study found lower generation probabilities in non-shared clonotypes than in those shared by all four donors.

Per sorted-subset replicate PCR, input was approximately 0.2 ug DNA, representing about 29,000 T cell genomes. TCRdb keeps only in-frame clones here, not all; method: immunoSEQ multiplex PCR. The table lists 90,000 to 130,000 clones, approximately 70% of them singletons. A note on this clone: Its specificity is unknown.

Germline trimming cut 5 bases from V and 4 bases from J; bases unmatched to any gene: 7. Germline V gene lookup returns CDR1 GTSNPN and CDR2 SVGIG (reference sequence). This CDR3 contains 14 residues. The gene calls are TRBV30 and TRBJ2-1; 8 nucleotides match TRBD2. Input material: memory CD8+ T cells sorted from blood. Noted subset: CD45RO+ cells pooled with CCR7-negative TemRA cells. This receptor was obtained from a woman aged 25 to 39 in good health. This chain's CDR3 is CAWAEREGYNEQFF. The CDR3 DNA sequence: TGTGCCTGGGCGGAACGGGAGGGATACAATGAGCAGTTCTTC.